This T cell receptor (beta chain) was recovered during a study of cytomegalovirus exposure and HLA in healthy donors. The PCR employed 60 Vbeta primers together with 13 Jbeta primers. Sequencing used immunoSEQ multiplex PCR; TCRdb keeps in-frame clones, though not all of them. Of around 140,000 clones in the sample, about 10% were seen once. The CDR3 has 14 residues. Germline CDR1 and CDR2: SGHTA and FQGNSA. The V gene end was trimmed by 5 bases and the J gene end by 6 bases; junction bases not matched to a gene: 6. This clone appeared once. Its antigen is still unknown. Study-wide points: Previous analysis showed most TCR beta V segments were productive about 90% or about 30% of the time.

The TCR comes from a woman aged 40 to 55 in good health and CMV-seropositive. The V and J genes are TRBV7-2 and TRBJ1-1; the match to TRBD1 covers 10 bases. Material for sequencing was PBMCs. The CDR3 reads CASSRTGGEAEAFF. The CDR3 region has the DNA TGTGCCAGCAGCCGGACAGGGGGGGAGGCTGAAGCTTTCTTT.